The 26 T cell receptor beta chains reported below all come from one sample, sequenced in a study of blood T cells in healthy people across ages. Together with a sample-barcoded 5' primer, a J-beta primer mix was included in a second PCR lasting roughly 6 to 12 cycles. One entry per CDR3 protein, called by TCRdb with MiXCR from the 5' RACE reads. The sample includes 850,000 to 1,000,000 distinct CDR3 sequences, roughly half of them seen just once. The material sequenced was blood. The receptors were gathered from a woman aged 60-70 years in good health.

The chain is built from TRBV6-2 or TRBV6-3 and TRBJ1-5; 10 bases map to TRBD1. Germline CDR1 and CDR2: MNHEY and SVGEGT. V lost 5 bases and J lost 2; bases outside the gene matches: 3. The CDR3 contains 15 residues. Here the CDR3 DNA reads TGTGCCAGCAGTAGGGGGACAGGGGGCAATCAGCCCCAGCATTTT. As protein: CASSRGTGGNQPQHF.

There are a few counts of this clonotype. The chain joins TRBV5-5 to TRBJ2-5; 7 nucleotides line up with TRBD1. This CDR3 spans 14 amino acids. Looked up from germline, CDR1 is SGHKS and CDR2 is YYEKEE (reference sequence). With V trimmed by 3 bases and J by 4 bases, 6 bases remained unmatched. The CDR3 DNA is TGTGCCAGCAGCTCTGACAGGGCGGTAGAGACCCAGTACTTC. This gives the protein CASSSDRAVETQYF.

The chain employs TRBV27 and TRBJ2-7; 10 bases are a match to TRBD1. CDR3 length: 14 amino acids. CDR1 and CDR2 (germline): MNHEY, SMNVEV (reference sequence). Trimming at V came to 5 bases and at J to 2 bases, leaving 3 bases not matched to a gene. For the CDR3, the DNA is TGTGCCAGCAGTGGGACAGGGGACCCCTACGAGCAGTACTTC. It specifies CASSGTGDPYEQYF.

The J gene is TRBJ2-1, the V gene TRBV28, with D unresolved. This CDR3 has 16 residues. The ends were cut back, 3 bases at V and 0 bases at J, with 12 bases in the middle. CDR1 is MDHEN and CDR2 is SYDVKM in the germline V gene. The CDR3 protein is CASSFRRTYSYNEQFF. The CDR3 nucleotides read TGTGCCAGCAGTTTTAGGCGGACCTACTCCTACAATGAGCAGTTCTTC.

This clonotype occurred a few times. The chain employs TRBV28 and TRBJ2-1, with 8 positions matching TRBD2. The CDR3 contains 15 residues. CDR1 is MDHEN, CDR2 SYDVKM, per germline. V lost 8 bases, J lost 4 bases, and 10 bases stayed unmatched. In DNA, the CDR3 is TGTGCCAGCCACGTAGGGCTAGCGGGTTACAATGAGCAGTTCTTC. It specifies CASHVGLAGYNEQFF.

As to this clonotype: The junction departs from germline at one end; a sequencing error may be responsible. This rearrangement joins TRBV5-6 to TRBJ2-7, with D possibly TRBD1 on 5 matching bases. CDR1 is SGHDT and CDR2 is YYEEEE in the germline V gene. The CDR3 is 16 residues long. The DNA of the CDR3 is TGTGCCGGCAGCTGGTTGGATTACAGGAGCTCCTACGAGCAGTACTTC. Encoded protein: CAGSWLDYRSSYEQYF.

This clonotype was counted between two and nine times. The genes are TRBV20-1 and TRBJ2-7, with D perhaps TRBD1 or TRBD2 (5 bases each). Germline V lookup: CDR1 DFQATT, CDR2 SNEGSKA (reference sequence). This CDR3 contains 14 residues. Trimming left V 3 bases short and J 2 bases short, with 14 bases between. CDR3 sequence reads: CSARNSGPPYEQYF. DNA of the CDR3: TGCAGTGCTAGGAACTCGGGACCTCCCTACGAGCAGTACTTC.

This chain joins TRBV7-6 and TRBJ2-3, with 7 bases aligning to TRBD2. The junction had 14 bases not matched to a gene; V was cut back by 5 bases and J by 0 bases. Germline loops: CDR1 SGHVS, CDR2 FNYEAQ. The CDR3 length is 18 residues. CDR3: CASSPLFALATSTDTQYF. The CDR3 DNA reads TGTGCCAGCAGCCCCCTATTCGCACTAGCGACGAGCACAGATACGCAGTATTTT.

DNA for the CDR3: TGTGCCAGCAGTTTAGCGGGTAGTTCCGAGCAGCAGTTCTTC. It yields the protein CASSLAGSSEQQFF. The V gene is TRBV12-3 or TRBV12-4, the J gene TRBJ2-1; unclear D gene. This CDR3 region has 14 residues. Trimming cost V 0 bases and J 11 bases, with 14 bases left between them.

The genes are TRBV30 and TRBJ2-7; D remains ambiguous. The CDR3 sequence is 13 residues long. Germline assignment: CDR1 GTSNPN and CDR2 SVGIG (reference sequence). CDR3 sequence (DNA): TGTGCGGCCGAGGCAGAGAGCTCCTACGAGCAGTACTTC. It translates to CAAEAESSYEQYF.

The CDR3 DNA is TGTGCCAGCAACACGCAGGGTTCATCTTTGATTTCACCCCTCCACTTT. Protein product: CASNTQGSSLISPLHF. This rearrangement joins TRBV12-3 or TRBV12-4 to TRBJ1-6, with D tentatively TRBD1 (5 bases). Between the trimmed V and J ends, which lost 7 bases and 9 bases, there was a span of 22 bases. The CDR3 runs to 16 residues.

There are a few counts of this clonotype. This chain connects TRBV5-5 to TRBJ2-6, with D unclear. The CDR3 has 17 amino acids. V was shortened by 4 bases and J by 4 bases, with 18 bases between the two germline ends. The germline V gene encodes CDR1 SGHKS and CDR2 YYEKEE (reference sequence). This CDR3 is CASSVSLWGAGANVLTF. The CDR3 DNA reads as TGTGCCAGCAGCGTATCCCTGTGGGGTGCCGGGGCCAACGTCCTGACTTTC.

This chain connects TRBV7-3 to TRBJ2-1; D is ambiguous. This CDR3 has 12 amino acids. Germline CDR1 and CDR2: SGHTA and FQGTGA. Trimming pared 5 bases from V and 9 bases from J, leaving 11 bases between. CDR3 sequence (DNA): TGTGCCAGCAGCACCGACTTGGGTGAGCAGTTCTTC. This translates into CASSTDLGEQFF.

The table lists this clonotype with a few counts. The V gene is TRBV4-1, the J gene TRBJ2-7; D possibly matches TRBD1 or TRBD2 (5 bases each). The CDR3 sequence is 12 residues long. CDR1 and CDR2 from the germline V gene are MGHRA and YSYEKL. The V and J ends lost 5 bases and 6 bases respectively, with 11 bases between them. For the CDR3, the DNA is TGCGCCAGCAGCGGGACCCTTCCCGAGCAGTACTTC. Translating it yields CASSGTLPEQYF.

The chain combines TRBV6-2 or TRBV6-3 with TRBJ1-5; TRBD1 is a possible D gene (6 bases). Trimming pared 7 bases from V and 0 bases from J, leaving 13 bases between. Germline V gives CDR1 MNHEY, CDR2 SVGEGT. The CDR3 consists of 15 residues. The CDR3 loop reads CASTSTGYSNQPQHF. Written as DNA, the CDR3 is TGTGCCAGCACCTCAACAGGGTATAGCAATCAGCCCCAGCATTTT.

The V call is TRBV7-2, the J call TRBJ2-2; D call uncertain. CDR1 is SGHTA, CDR2 FQGNSA, per germline. V lost 5 bases to trimming and J lost 5 bases, with 9 bases between them. The CDR3 totals 13 residues. The DNA of the CDR3 is TGTGCCAGCAGCGGCCAGACAACCGGGGAGCTGTTTTTT. Protein product: CASSGQTTGELFF.

This clonotype was observed a handful of times. The chain links TRBV6-4 to TRBJ2-6, with D unresolved. Germline assignment: CDR1 MRHNA and CDR2 SNTAGT. The germline V and J ends were trimmed by 8 bases and 0 bases, with 11 bases remaining between them. The CDR3 is made up of 15 amino acids. This CDR3 is CASPPSISGANVLTF. DNA for the CDR3: TGTGCCAGCCCGCCTTCGATCTCTGGGGCCAACGTCCTGACTTTC.

J is TRBJ2-3 and V is TRBV28; no clear D gene. CDR3 size: 13 residues. The germline gives CDR1 MDHEN, CDR2 SYDVKM. With 6 bases removed from V and 5 bases from J, the gap between germline ends came to 12 bases. For the CDR3, the DNA is TGTGCCAGCAGCAACCCCACCGGAGATACGCAGTATTTT. Protein product: CASSNPTGDTQYF.

The chain combines TRBV20-1 with TRBJ1-2; 8 bases map to TRBD1. J gave up 2 bases and V 0 bases, and 2 bases lay outside the gene matches. Germline CDR1 is DFQATT and CDR2 is SNEGSKA (reference sequence). CDR3 length: 14 residues. The CDR3 nucleotides are TGCAGTGCTAGAGAGCAGGGGGCAAACTATGGCTACACCTTC. It codes for CSAREQGANYGYTF.

About this clonotype: One base away lies a much larger clone, so this may be a sequencing read error. This rearrangement joins TRBV7-6 to TRBJ2-7; D is unresolved. Germline V CDR1 and CDR2: SGHVS, FNYEAQ. The CDR3 length is 15 residues. V lost 2 bases to trimming and J lost 7 bases, with 18 bases between them. For the CDR3, the DNA is TGTGCCAGCAGCTTAAGCCTAAACGGGTACAATGAGCAGTACTTC. Protein product: CASSLSLNGYNEQYF.

The chain links TRBV2 to TRBJ1-2, with 7 bases identical to TRBD1. Trimming took 9 bases from V and 7 from J; bases not matched to a gene: 5. The CDR3 loop spans 11 amino acids. Germline V gives CDR1 SNHLY, CDR2 FYNNEI. The CDR3 reads CARRRGSGYTF. In DNA form, the CDR3 reads TGTGCCAGACGCAGGGGGAGTGGCTACACCTTC.

The chain is built from TRBV29-1 and TRBJ2-3; the match to TRBD2 covers 7 bases. The CDR3 has 15 residues. The germline V gene has CDR1 SQVTM and CDR2 ANQGSEA. The ends lost 0 bases at V and 1 base at J; junction bases unmatched: 4. The CDR3 sequence: CSVEDGLVRTDTQYF. As DNA, the CDR3 is TGCAGCGTTGAAGATGGACTAGTTCGCACAGATACGCAGTATTTT.

This clonotype has just a few counts. The V call is TRBV7-2, the J call TRBJ2-7; D is uncertain. The CDR3 runs to 13 residues. Per the germline V gene, CDR1 is SGHTA and CDR2 is FQGNSA. V was trimmed by 5 bases and J by 7 bases, leaving 15 bases between them. The CDR3 loop is CASSANPSGEQYF. As DNA, the CDR3 is TGTGCCAGCAGCGCCAACCCTAGTGGGGAGCAGTACTTC.

The chain joins TRBV20-1 to TRBJ1-5, with 7 nucleotides matching TRBD1. The germline gives CDR1 DFQATT, CDR2 SNEGSKA (reference sequence). V lost 3 bases, J lost 5 bases, and 13 bases stayed unmatched. The CDR3 sequence is 16 residues long. This CDR3 is CSASALEDRVYQPQHF. DNA for the CDR3: TGCAGTGCTAGTGCTTTGGAAGACAGGGTGTATCAGCCCCAGCATTTT.

DNA for the CDR3: TGTGCCAGCAGCCAAGAGGTCGGACTAGCGGGATTATACGAGCAGTACTTC. It codes for CASSQEVGLAGLYEQYF. This rearrangement joins TRBV4-2 to TRBJ2-4; 12 nucleotides align to TRBD2. The J call is doubtful: the DNA matches TRBJ2-7 better. Germline values: CDR1 LGHNA, CDR2 YNFKEQ. The CDR3 spans 17 residues.

This clonotype was seen a handful of times. The rearrangement links TRBV12-3 or TRBV12-4 to TRBJ1-2; D possibly corresponds to TRBD1 (5 bases). Trimming cost V 6 bases and J 4 bases, with 12 bases left between them. The CDR3 totals 13 residues. CDR3 nucleotide sequence: TGTGCCAGCAGCCAGGGAGTAGGCTATGGCTACACCTTC. Residues: CASSQGVGYGYTF.